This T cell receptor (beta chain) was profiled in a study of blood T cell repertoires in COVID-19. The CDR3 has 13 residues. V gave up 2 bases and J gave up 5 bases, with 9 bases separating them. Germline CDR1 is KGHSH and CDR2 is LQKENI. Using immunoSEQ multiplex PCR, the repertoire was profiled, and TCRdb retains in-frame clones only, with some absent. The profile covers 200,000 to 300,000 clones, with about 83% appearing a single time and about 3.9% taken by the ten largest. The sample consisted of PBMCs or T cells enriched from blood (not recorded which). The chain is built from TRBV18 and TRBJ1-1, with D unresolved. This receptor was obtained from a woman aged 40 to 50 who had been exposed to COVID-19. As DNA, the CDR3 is TGTGCCAGCTCACCAGGCGGGCAGACTGAAGCTTTCTTT. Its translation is CASSPGGQTEAFF.